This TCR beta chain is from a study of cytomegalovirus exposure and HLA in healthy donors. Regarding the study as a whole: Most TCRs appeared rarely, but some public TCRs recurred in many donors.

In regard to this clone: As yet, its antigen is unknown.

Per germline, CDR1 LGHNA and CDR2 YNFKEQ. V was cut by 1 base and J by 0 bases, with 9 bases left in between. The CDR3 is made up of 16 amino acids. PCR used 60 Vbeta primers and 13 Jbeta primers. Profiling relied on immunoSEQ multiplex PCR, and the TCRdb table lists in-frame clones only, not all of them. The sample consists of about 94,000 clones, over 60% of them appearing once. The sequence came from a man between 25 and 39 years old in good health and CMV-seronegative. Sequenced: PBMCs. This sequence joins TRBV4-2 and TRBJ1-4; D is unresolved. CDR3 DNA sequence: TGTGCCAGCAGCCAAGTAGTACGAGCAACTAATGAAAAACTGTTTTTT. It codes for CASSQVVRATNEKLFF.